These T cell receptor beta chains were read from a single sample in a study of cytomegalovirus exposure and HLA in healthy donors. Using immunoSEQ multiplex PCR, the repertoire was profiled, and TCRdb retains in-frame clones only, with some absent. The table records some 130,000 clones, around three quarters of them present only once. The sequenced sample consisted of PBMCs. These receptors were taken from a woman in her fifties or sixties in good health and CMV-seronegative. Each CDR3 is given with its conserved first and last residue. The order of the fields is J gene, V gene, clone size, D gene, CDR3 protein, CDR3 DNA. A D gene is named only where the DNA matches it firmly. Rows may omit the clone size; those that give it use once, few, many or a size class.

J: TRBJ2-5
V: TRBV6-5
size: .
D: TRBD1
CDR3: CATTSTGGPGETQYF
DNA: TGTGCCACCACATCTACAGGGGGCCCTGGGGAGACCCAGTACTTC

J: TRBJ1-1
V: TRBV19
size: .
D: .
CDR3: CASIQEGRFTEAFF
DNA: TGTGCCAGTATTCAGGAGGGTCGTTTTACTGAAGCTTTCTTT

J: TRBJ2-1
V: TRBV5-6
size: .
D: TRBD2
CDR3: CASRDIAGGNEQFF
DNA: TGTGCCAGCAGGGATATAGCGGGAGGCAATGAGCAGTTCTTC

J: TRBJ1-1
V: TRBV5-5
size: few
D: .
CDR3: CASSLGDRFLNTEAFF
DNA: TGTGCCAGCAGCTTGGGAGACAGATTCCTGAACACTGAAGCTTTCTTT

J: TRBJ2-7
V: TRBV27
size: .
D: TRBD2
CDR3: CASSLGLAAYEQYF
DNA: TGTGCCAGCAGTTTAGGACTAGCGGCCTACGAGCAGTACTTC

J: TRBJ2-6
V: TRBV28
size: .
D: TRBD1
CDR3: CASNDQGVGAGANVLTF
DNA: TGTGCCAGCAATGACCAGGGGGTAGGGGCTGGGGCCAACGTCCTGACTTTC

J: TRBJ2-1
V: TRBV9
size: .
D: TRBD2
CDR3: CASSFTGTSADNEQFF
DNA: TGTGCCAGCAGCTTTACCGGGACTAGCGCCGACAATGAGCAGTTCTTC

J: TRBJ2-7
V: TRBV30
size: .
D: TRBD1
CDR3: CAWMFPGTASYEQYF
DNA: TGTGCCTGGATGTTTCCTGGGACAGCTTCCTACGAGCAGTACTTC

J: TRBJ1-4
V: TRBV5-4
size: once
D: TRBD1
CDR3: CASSPPDRAKLFF
DNA: TGTGCCAGCAGCCCCCCAGACAGGGCGAAACTGTTTTTT

J: TRBJ2-5
V: TRBV6-5
size: .
D: .
CDR3: CASRGWGGETQYF
DNA: TGTGCCAGCAGGGGGTGGGGAGGAGAGACCCAGTACTTC

J: TRBJ1-4
V: TRBV5-1
size: few
D: TRBD1
CDR3: CASAGRDSLNEKLFF
DNA: TGCGCCAGCGCAGGTCGGGACAGTCTTAATGAAAAACTGTTTTTT

J: TRBJ2-1
V: TRBV6-5
size: .
D: TRBD1
CDR3: CASSSRTGFSYNEQFF
DNA: TGTGCCAGCAGTTCCCGGACAGGGTTTTCCTACAATGAGCAGTTCTTC

J: TRBJ1-1
V: TRBV6-5
size: .
D: .
CDR3: CASSSRKGIANTEAFF
DNA: TGTGCCAGCAGTTCTCGCAAGGGGATTGCGAACACTGAAGCTTTCTTT

J: TRBJ2-7
V: TRBV28
size: .
D: .
CDR3: CASSRSGTRNYEQYF
DNA: TGTGCCAGCAGTAGGTCCGGGACACGAAACTACGAGCAGTACTTC

J: TRBJ2-1
V: TRBV7-6
size: .
D: TRBD2
CDR3: CASSPQRGGSMSEQFF
DNA: TGTGCCAGCAGTCCCCAGCGCGGCGGGAGCATGAGTGAGCAGTTCTTC

J: TRBJ2-1
V: TRBV13
size: .
D: TRBD2
CDR3: CASSLPSGSNNEQFF
DNA: TGTGCCAGCAGCCTTCCTAGCGGATCCAACAATGAGCAGTTCTTC

J: TRBJ2-7
V: TRBV5-6
size: .
D: TRBD1
CDR3: CASSTGTGSAHEQYF
DNA: TGTGCCAGCAGCACAGGGACAGGGTCAGCCCACGAGCAGTACTTC

J: TRBJ2-2
V: TRBV27
size: .
D: .
CDR3: CASLERYTGELFF
DNA: TGTGCCAGCTTGGAGCGGTACACCGGGGAGCTGTTTTTT

J: TRBJ2-7
V: TRBV6-5
size: .
D: .
CDR3: CASSYSLLGGYEQYF
DNA: TGTGCCAGCAGTTACTCCCTACTGGGGGGCTACGAGCAGTACTTC

J: TRBJ2-3
V: TRBV10-3
size: .
D: .
CDR3: CAISGTIDTQYF
DNA: TGTGCCATCAGTGGGACTATTGATACGCAGTATTTT

J: TRBJ1-2
V: TRBV5-1
size: .
D: TRBD1
CDR3: CASSLASGQGFHYGYTF
DNA: TGCGCCAGCAGCTTGGCTTCGGGACAGGGATTTCACTATGGCTACACCTTC

J: TRBJ2-2
V: TRBV30
size: .
D: TRBD2
CDR3: CAWSQVAGGDGELFF
DNA: TGTGCCTGGAGTCAGGTAGCGGGAGGGGACGGGGAGCTGTTTTTT

J: TRBJ2-1
V: TRBV27
size: few
D: .
CDR3: CASSSNNEQFF
DNA: TGTGCCAGCAGTTCAAACAATGAGCAGTTCTTC

J: TRBJ2-2
V: TRBV6-9
size: once
D: TRBD1
CDR3: CASSTQGDRDTGELFF
DNA: TGTGCCAGCAGCACCCAAGGGGACAGGGACACCGGGGAGCTGTTTTTT

J: TRBJ2-1
V: TRBV6-6
size: once
D: TRBD2
CDR3: CASSYSTSGLYNEQFF
DNA: TGTGCCAGCAGTTACTCGACTAGCGGGTTATACAATGAGCAGTTCTTC

J: TRBJ2-3
V: TRBV21-1
size: .
D: .
CDR3: CASSKGGQGKVDTQYF
DNA: TGTGCCAGCAGCAAAGGCGGACAGGGAAAAGTAGATACGCAGTATTTT

J: TRBJ2-7
V: TRBV27
size: .
D: .
CDR3: CASSLYYRVNPYEQYF
DNA: TGTGCCAGCAGTTTATATTACAGGGTCAATCCCTACGAGCAGTACTTC

J: TRBJ2-7
V: TRBV5-8
size: .
D: TRBD2
CDR3: CASSSGALAGSSYEQYF
DNA: TGTGCCAGCAGCTCGGGGGCTCTAGCGGGGAGCTCCTACGAGCAGTACTTC

J: TRBJ2-1
V: TRBV9
size: .
D: .
CDR3: CASSARLEPYNEQFF
DNA: TGTGCCAGCAGCGCTAGACTAGAACCCTACAATGAGCAGTTCTTC

J: TRBJ2-5
V: TRBV19
size: .
D: TRBD1
CDR3: CASSTLDRDQETQYF
DNA: TGTGCCAGTAGTACACTGGACAGGGATCAAGAGACCCAGTACTTC

J: TRBJ2-1
V: TRBV7-2
size: .
D: TRBD2
CDR3: CASSPLAVGYNEQFF
DNA: TGTGCCAGCAGCCCACTAGCGGTGGGATACAATGAGCAGTTCTTC

J: TRBJ1-2
V: TRBV29-1
size: .
D: .
CDR3: CSVEDVWREGYTF
DNA: TGCAGCGTTGAAGATGTTTGGCGGGAGGGCTACACCTTC

J: TRBJ2-7
V: TRBV7-9
size: few
D: .
CDR3: CASGVGQLDEQYF
DNA: TGTGCCAGCGGAGTCGGCCAGCTCGACGAGCAGTACTTC

J: TRBJ1-5
V: TRBV9
size: .
D: .
CDR3: CASSGQNSNQPQHF
DNA: TGTGCCAGCAGCGGACAGAATAGCAATCAGCCCCAGCATTTT

J: TRBJ2-2
V: TRBV9
size: .
D: TRBD1
CDR3: CASSTTPGGGELFF
DNA: TGTGCCAGCAGCACAACCCCAGGGGGCGGGGAGCTGTTTTTT

J: TRBJ2-7
V: TRBV19
size: .
D: TRBD2
CDR3: CASSTGLAGIEQYF
DNA: TGTGCCAGTAGTACAGGACTAGCGGGGATCGAGCAGTACTTC

J: TRBJ1-4
V: TRBV30
size: few
D: .
CDR3: CAWSVGDEKLFF
DNA: TGTGCCTGGAGTGTAGGGGATGAAAAACTGTTTTTT

J: TRBJ2-5
V: TRBV6-5
size: .
D: .
CDR3: CASSYNGQKETQYF
DNA: TGTGCCAGCAGTTACAATGGACAGAAAGAGACCCAGTACTTC

J: TRBJ2-5
V: TRBV5-6
size: .
D: .
CDR3: CASRVSPQETQYF
DNA: TGTGCCAGCAGGGTGAGCCCGCAAGAGACCCAGTACTTC

J: TRBJ2-1
V: TRBV30
size: few
D: .
CDR3: CAWGDWRGSHNEQFF
DNA: TGTGCCTGGGGGGACTGGCGGGGTTCTCACAATGAGCAGTTCTTC

J: TRBJ2-7
V: TRBV15
size: .
D: TRBD1
CDR3: CATSRRDRGGREQYF
DNA: TGTGCCACCAGCAGAAGGGACAGGGGCGGCCGCGAGCAGTACTTC

J: TRBJ2-7
V: TRBV6-4
size: few
D: TRBD2
CDR3: CASSDSSPIRFSGSYEQYF
DNA: TGTGCCAGCAGTGACTCGTCCCCAATCCGATTTAGCGGGTCCTACGAGCAGTACTTC

J: TRBJ1-1
V: TRBV5-1
size: .
D: .
CDR3: CASSLAGRNTEAFF
DNA: TGCGCCAGCAGCTTGGCCGGGAGAAACACTGAAGCTTTCTTT

J: TRBJ2-1
V: TRBV27
size: .
D: TRBD2
CDR3: CATTSSGSRNNEQFF
DNA: TGTGCCACCACCTCTAGCGGGAGCCGGAACAATGAGCAGTTCTTC

J: TRBJ2-3
V: TRBV27
size: .
D: TRBD1
CDR3: CASGSTGVTDTQYF
DNA: TGTGCCAGCGGATCGACAGGGGTCACAGATACGCAGTATTTT

J: TRBJ2-3
V: TRBV19
size: .
D: TRBD2
CDR3: CASSRFRREGSDTQYF
DNA: TGTGCCAGTAGTAGATTTCGGCGGGAGGGGTCAGATACGCAGTATTTT

J: TRBJ2-1
V: TRBV9
size: .
D: TRBD1
CDR3: CASSGQGNEQFF
DNA: TGTGCCAGCAGCGGACAGGGTAATGAGCAGTTCTTC

J: TRBJ1-1
V: TRBV7-3
size: .
D: .
CDR3: CASSLIFKTDEAFF
DNA: TGTGCCAGCAGCTTAATTTTTAAGACAGATGAAGCTTTCTTT

J: TRBJ2-1
V: TRBV5-4
size: .
D: TRBD2
CDR3: CASSLKLADYNEQFF
DNA: TGTGCCAGCAGCTTGAAACTAGCGGATTACAATGAGCAGTTCTTC

J: TRBJ1-2
V: TRBV4-3
size: .
D: .
CDR3: CASSQAQDPIEGYTF
DNA: TGCGCCAGCAGCCAAGCACAGGACCCTATTGAAGGCTACACCTTC

J: TRBJ2-2
V: TRBV9
size: once
D: .
CDR3: CASSVAPGTSTGELFF
DNA: TGTGCCAGCAGCGTAGCCCCCGGGACTTCCACCGGGGAGCTGTTTTTT

J: TRBJ2-1
V: TRBV6-5
size: .
D: .
CDR3: CASRDGPRGEQFF
DNA: TGTGCCAGCAGGGACGGACCTCGGGGGGAGCAGTTCTTC

J: TRBJ2-6
V: TRBV19
size: .
D: .
CDR3: CASSIPYPVGANVLTF
DNA: TGTGCCAGTAGTATACCCTATCCTGTGGGGGCCAACGTCCTGACTTTC

J: TRBJ1-3
V: TRBV19
size: .
D: TRBD1
CDR3: CASSTSGTGTTSYTIYF
DNA: TGTGCCAGTAGTACGAGCGGGACAGGGACGACGAGTTACACCATATATTTT

J: TRBJ1-1
V: TRBV7-9
size: .
D: .
CDR3: CASSSRRDGPVTEAFF
DNA: TGTGCCAGCAGCTCCCGGCGGGACGGACCAGTTACTGAAGCTTTCTTT

J: TRBJ2-1
V: TRBV6-1
size: .
D: .
CDR3: CASSEIRGGEQFF
DNA: TGTGCCAGCAGTGAGATCCGCGGTGGTGAGCAGTTCTTC

J: TRBJ2-7
V: TRBV30
size: .
D: .
CDR3: CAWSSNRAYEQYF
DNA: TGTGCCTGGAGCTCAAACCGAGCCTACGAGCAGTACTTC